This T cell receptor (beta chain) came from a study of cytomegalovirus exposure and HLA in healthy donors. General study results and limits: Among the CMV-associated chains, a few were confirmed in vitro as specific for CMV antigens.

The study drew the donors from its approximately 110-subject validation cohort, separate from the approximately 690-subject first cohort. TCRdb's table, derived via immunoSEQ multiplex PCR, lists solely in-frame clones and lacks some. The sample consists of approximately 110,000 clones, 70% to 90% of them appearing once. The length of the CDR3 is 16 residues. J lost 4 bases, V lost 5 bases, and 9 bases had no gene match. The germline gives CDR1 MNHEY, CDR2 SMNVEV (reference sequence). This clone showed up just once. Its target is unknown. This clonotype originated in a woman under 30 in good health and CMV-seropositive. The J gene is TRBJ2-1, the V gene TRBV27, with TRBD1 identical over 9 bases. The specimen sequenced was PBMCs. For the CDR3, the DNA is TGTGCCAGCAGTGCCCCCCGGACAGGGGCATACAATGAGCAGTTCTTC. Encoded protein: CASSAPRTGAYNEQFF.